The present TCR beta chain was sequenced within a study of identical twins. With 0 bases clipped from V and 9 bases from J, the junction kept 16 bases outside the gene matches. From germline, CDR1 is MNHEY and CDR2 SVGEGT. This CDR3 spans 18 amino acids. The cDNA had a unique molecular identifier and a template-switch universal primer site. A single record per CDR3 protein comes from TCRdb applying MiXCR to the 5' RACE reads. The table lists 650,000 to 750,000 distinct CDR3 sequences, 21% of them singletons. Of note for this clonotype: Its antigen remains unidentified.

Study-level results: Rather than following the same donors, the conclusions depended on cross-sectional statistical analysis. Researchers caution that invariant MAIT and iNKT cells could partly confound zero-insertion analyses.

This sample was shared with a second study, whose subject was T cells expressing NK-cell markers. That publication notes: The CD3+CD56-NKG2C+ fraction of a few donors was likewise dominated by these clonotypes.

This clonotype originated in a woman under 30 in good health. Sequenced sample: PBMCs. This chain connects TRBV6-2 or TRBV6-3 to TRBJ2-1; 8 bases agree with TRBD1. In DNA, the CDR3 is TGTGCCAGCAGTTACTCGAGCTGGGGGATGGACAGGGAAGGTGAGCAGTTCTTC. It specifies CASSYSSWGMDREGEQFF.